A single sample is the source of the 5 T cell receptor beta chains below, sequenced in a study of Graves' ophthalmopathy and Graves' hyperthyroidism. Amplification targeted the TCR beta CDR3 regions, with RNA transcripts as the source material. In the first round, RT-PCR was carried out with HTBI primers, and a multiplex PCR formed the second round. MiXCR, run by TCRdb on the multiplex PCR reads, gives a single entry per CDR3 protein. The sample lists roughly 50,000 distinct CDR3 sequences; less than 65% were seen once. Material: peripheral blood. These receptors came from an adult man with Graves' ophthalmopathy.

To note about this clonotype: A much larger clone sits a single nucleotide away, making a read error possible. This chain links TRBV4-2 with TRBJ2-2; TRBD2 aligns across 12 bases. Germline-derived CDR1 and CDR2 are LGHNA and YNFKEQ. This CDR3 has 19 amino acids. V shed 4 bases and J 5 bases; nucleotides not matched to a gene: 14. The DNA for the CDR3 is TGTGCCAGCAGCCCAGATAATCTAGCGGGAGGGTCTCCGACCGGGGAGCTGTTTTTT. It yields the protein CASSPDNLAGGSPTGELFF.

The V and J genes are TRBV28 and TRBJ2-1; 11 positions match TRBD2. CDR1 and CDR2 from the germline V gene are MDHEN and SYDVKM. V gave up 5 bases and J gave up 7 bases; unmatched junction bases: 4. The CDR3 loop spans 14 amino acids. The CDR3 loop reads CASSPIAGGNEQFF. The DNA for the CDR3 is TGTGCCAGCAGTCCTATAGCGGGAGGGAATGAGCAGTTCTTC.

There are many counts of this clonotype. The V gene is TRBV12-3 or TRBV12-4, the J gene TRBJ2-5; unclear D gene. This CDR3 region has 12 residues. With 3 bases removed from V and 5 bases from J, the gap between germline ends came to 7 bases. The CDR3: CASSFSRETQYF. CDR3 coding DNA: TGTGCCAGCAGTTTCTCGCGGGAGACCCAGTACTTC.

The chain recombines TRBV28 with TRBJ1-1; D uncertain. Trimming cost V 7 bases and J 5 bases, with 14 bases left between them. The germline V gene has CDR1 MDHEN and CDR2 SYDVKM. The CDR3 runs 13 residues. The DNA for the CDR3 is TGTGCCAGCACCGTCGGGAGGTCGACTGAAGCTTTCTTT. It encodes CASTVGRSTEAFF.

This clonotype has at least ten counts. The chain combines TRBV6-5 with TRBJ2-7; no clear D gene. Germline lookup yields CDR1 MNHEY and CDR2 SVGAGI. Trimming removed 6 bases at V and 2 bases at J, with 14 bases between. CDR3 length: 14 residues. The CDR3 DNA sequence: TGTGCCAGCAGAAGATTAGAACTAACCTACGAGCAGTACTTC. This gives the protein CASRRLELTYEQYF.